This TCR beta chain emerged from a study of cytomegalovirus exposure and HLA in healthy donors. Study-level background: There were roughly 80 million unique TCRs (from HLA-typed donors) in an early data release. Findings and limits, study-wide: Indistinguishability led to the exclusion of some V segments, TRBV6-2 and TRBV6-3 included. Specificity of a few CMV-associated chains for CMV antigens was verified in vitro. An analysis that was carried out later associated about 17,000 TCR beta sequences with HLA alleles at 0.05 false discovery rate.

A multiplex PCR was run with 60 Vbeta primers and 13 Jbeta primers. The method was immunoSEQ multiplex PCR; TCRdb's version includes in-frame clones alone and lacks a portion of them. This table holds about 160,000 clones, 65% to 85% found once. To note about this clone: Its antigen is currently unknown.

CDR3 length: 17 residues. V shed 4 bases and J 1 base; nucleotides not matched to a gene: 8. Germline loops: CDR1 SGHRS, CDR2 YFSETQ. V is TRBV5-1 and J is TRBJ2-1; 10 positions match TRBD2. This clonotype was obtained from a man between 45 and 60 years old in good health and CMV-seropositive. The sequenced sample consisted of PBMCs. CDR3 in DNA: TGCGCCAGCAGCCGGACTAGCGGCCCCAGGTCCTACAATGAGCAGTTCTTC. Amino acids: CASSRTSGPRSYNEQFF.